This TCR beta chain was sequenced for a study of blood T cell repertoires in COVID-19 (dated by TCRdb to the early 2020s). About the study as a whole: Samples covering the acute and convalescent phases of COVID-19 were provided by collaborators in the United States, Italy and Spain. The prospective study material was composed of cDNA or gDNA derived from T cells, B-cell-depleted T cells, or PBMCs. Deeply sampled blood TCRbeta repertoires from subjects exposed to, actively infected with, or recovered from COVID-19 were included in the dataset. A freely available public database, intended as a resource for researchers studying the immune response to SARS-CoV-2, is where the repertoires were released. Samples came from the ongoing ImmuneRACE study (first 160 participants) plus 1,254 subjects from 6 global collaborators. A de-identified subject ID, COVID-19 status, age in years and sex were almost always included in the sample metadata. Where available, HLA class I and class II types were taken from metadata supplied by the sample provider and were not determined by assay-based typing. The study at large found these results: The amount of clinical and demographic metadata varied by source and participant and was provided uncurated.

CDR1 and CDR2, per the germline V gene (reference sequence), are SGHNT and YYREEE. Including the terminal cysteine and phenylalanine, the CDR3 comprises 15 residues. The kept DNA is CDR3 alone, 45 bases in frame from the first base. Trimming removed 4 bases from V and 2 bases from J; the gene matches leave 4 bases unexplained. As regards this clone: Its antigen has not been determined. Per-base qualities were not stored, and no clone one base away is much larger.

Collaborating institutions collected whole blood in K2EDTA tubes following their own protocols. Collaborator samples were shipped for TCRbeta analysis as frozen whole blood, isolated PBMCs, or DNA extracted from either sample type. TCRbeta CDR3 regions were amplified from genomic DNA by means of the immunoSEQ Assay, a bias-controlled multiplex PCR. From the authors' description of their analysis: Nucleated cell counts per sample were estimated from amplification of reference gene primers within the assay. To quantify the absolute abundance of each unique TCRbeta CDR3 rearrangement, sequence reads were collapsed and filtered. Productive Simpson clonality was computed per sample as the square root of Simpson's diversity index over productive rearrangements. Sourced from immuneACCESS, this table was stored by TCRdb with only in-frame sequences that have V and J called. A share of the clones is absent; for the studies checked, an unresolved V gene accounts for under half, and the remainder has no known explanation. V and J calls plus clone size are reproduced from that table; the DNA served to infer D and trimming. A total of roughly 200,000 clones appear in this sample, about 80% of them only once. The ten top clones hold 5% to 8.5% of the sample.

The chain joins TRBV5-4 to TRBJ2-4, with TRBD1 matching 9 junction bases. The TCR comes from a man aged 65 to 85 with active or convalescent COVID-19. The sequenced material came from peripheral blood. The DNA reads TGTGCCAGCAGCGGACAGGGGTTTACCAAAAACATTCAGTACTTC. Translation gives CASSGQGFTKNIQYF.